These 23 T cell receptor beta chains originate from one sample sequenced in a study of T cell responses to AZD1222 COVID-19 vaccine. This table comes from immunoSEQ multiplex PCR, and its TCRdb copy is limited to in-frame clones, with some not included. The profile shows 130,000 to 150,000 clones, 70% to 90% of them singletons. The sample was peripheral blood, taken on day 0 of AZD1222 vaccination. Every receptor here comes from an adult in good health.

This chain connects TRBV6-6 to TRBJ1-5, with 7 nucleotides matching TRBD1. J gave up 4 bases and V 6 bases, and 12 bases lay outside the gene matches. Per the germline V gene, CDR1 is MNHNY and CDR2 is SVGAGI (reference sequence). This CDR3 region has 16 residues. The CDR3 sequence: CASRAIGTAKNQPQHF. The CDR3 DNA reads as TGTGCCAGCAGGGCTATTGGGACAGCGAAGAATCAGCCCCAGCATTTT.

The chain employs TRBV7-2 and TRBJ1-2, with 7 bases that match TRBD1. The junction had 4 bases not matched to a gene; V was cut back by 5 bases and J by 7 bases. Looked up from germline, CDR1 is SGHTA and CDR2 is FQGNSA. The CDR3 runs 12 residues. For the CDR3, the DNA is TGTGCCAGCAGCCAGGGGGTTTCTGGCTACACCTTC. This sequence encodes CASSQGVSGYTF.

V and J are TRBV6-2 or TRBV6-3 and TRBJ1-1; 8 bases agree with TRBD1. The CDR3 extends over 14 amino acids. Germline CDR1 is MNHEY and CDR2 is SVGEGT. J lost 4 bases, V lost 5 bases, and 6 bases had no gene match. The CDR3 is CASSLQGVRTEAFF. CDR3 nucleotide sequence: TGTGCCAGCAGTCTACAGGGGGTGCGCACTGAAGCTTTCTTT.

The gene calls are TRBV13 and TRBJ2-7; maybe TRBD2 (5 bases). Germline CDR1 and CDR2: PRHDT and FYEKMQ (reference sequence). The CDR3 is 14 amino acids. The V and J ends lost 1 base and 6 bases respectively, with 13 bases between them. The CDR3 DNA follows: TGTGCCAGCAGCTTAGTGGTAGTTGAGGGCGAGCAGTACTTC. The encoded protein is CASSLVVVEGEQYF.

This rearrangement joins TRBV5-4 to TRBJ2-1; 10 bases match TRBD2. CDR1 is SGHNT and CDR2 is YYREEE in the germline V gene (reference sequence). V shed 2 bases, J shed 4 bases, and the junction held 3 bases outside the gene matches. This CDR3 has 15 residues. The CDR3 DNA follows: TGTGCCAGCAGCTTTCGGACTAGCGGTTACAATGAGCAGTTCTTC. Protein product: CASSFRTSGYNEQFF.

The V call is TRBV7-9, the J call TRBJ2-3; TRBD1 matches 10 bases. This CDR3 spans 12 amino acids. Germline values: CDR1 SEHNR, CDR2 FQNEAQ (reference sequence). With V trimmed by 10 bases and J by 6 bases, 4 bases remained unmatched. The CDR3 DNA sequence: TGTGCCACCGGGACAGGGGCTGATACGCAGTATTTT. This gives the protein CATGTGADTQYF.

The CDR3 reads CASSLGGRSYNEQFF. DNA for the CDR3: TGTGCCAGCAGCTTAGGTGGGCGGTCCTACAATGAGCAGTTCTTC. The rearrangement uses TRBV7-8 and TRBJ2-1; no firm D call. CDR1 is SGHVS, CDR2 FQNEAQ, per germline. CDR3 length: 15 residues. Trimming removed 1 base from V and 1 base from J, with 8 bases in between.

This clone was recorded once. This rearrangement joins TRBV6-5 to TRBJ2-7; D gene ambiguous. V gave up 5 bases and J gave up 4 bases, with 6 bases separating them. The CDR3 runs to 11 residues. CDR1 and CDR2 from the germline V gene are MNHEY and SVGAGI. CDR3 coding DNA: TGTGCCAGCAGTCTGCAGTACGAGCAGTACTTC. Amino acid sequence: CASSLQYEQYF.

The chain recombines TRBV19 with TRBJ1-2; D is unresolved. CDR3 length: 17 amino acids. The V and J ends lost 2 bases and 2 bases respectively, with 18 bases between them. Germline V gene lookup returns CDR1 LNHDA and CDR2 SQIVND (reference sequence). In nucleotides, the CDR3 is TGTGCCAGTAGTATACGGAGTGTGGACTTTAGAAACTATGGCTACACCTTC. It codes for CASSIRSVDFRNYGYTF.

This rearrangement joins TRBV9 to TRBJ1-1; D gene uncertain. The CDR3 spans 14 residues. V lost 0 bases and J lost 0, with 6 bases in between. Germline CDR1 and CDR2: SGDLS and YYNGEE. CDR3 residues: CASSVAGVNTEAFF. The DNA for the CDR3 is TGTGCCAGCAGCGTAGCTGGAGTGAACACTGAAGCTTTCTTT. Based on the CDR3 plus reference TRBV9 and TRBJ1-1, the full variable domain is DSGVTQTPKHLITATGQRVTLRCSPRSGDLSVYWYQQSLDQGLQFLIQYYNGEERAKGNILERFSAQQFPDLHSELNLSSLELGDSALYFCASSVAGVNTEAFFGQGTRLTVV.

The chain joins TRBV10-3 to TRBJ1-2; D is unclear. The CDR3 spans 12 residues. Trimming removed 4 bases from V and 3 bases from J, with 6 bases in between. Germline V gene data show CDR1 as ENHRY and CDR2 as SYGVKD. The CDR3 nucleotides read TGTGCCATCAGTGGGACGGACTATGGCTACACCTTC. Its translation: CAISGTDYGYTF.

The rearrangement links TRBV2 to TRBJ2-2, with D possibly being TRBD1 (6 bases). CDR3 length: 15 amino acids. V lost 6 bases to trimming and J lost 0 bases, with 11 bases between them. Looked up from germline, CDR1 is SNHLY and CDR2 is FYNNEI. DNA for the CDR3: TGTGCCAGCAGCGCGGACAGCGCGAACACCGGGGAGCTGTTTTTT. Protein: CASSADSANTGELFF.

This chain links TRBV6-6 with TRBJ1-1, with 11 positions matching TRBD1. Trimming cost V 2 bases and J 10 bases; bases outside gene matches: 6. The CDR3 has 14 amino acids. The germline V gene has CDR1 MNHNY and CDR2 SVGAGI (reference sequence). The CDR3 region has the DNA TGTGCCAGCAGTTACGAGGGACAGGGGGATGGAGCTTTCTTT. Translated, it gives CASSYEGQGDGAFF.

There are a few counts of this clone. The CDR3, as DNA: TGTGCCATCAGTGAGGGGCAGGGGAGAGGCTACACCTTC. Translating it yields CAISEGQGRGYTF. This chain joins TRBV10-3 and TRBJ1-2; D perhaps matches TRBD1 (6 bases). The germline V gene has CDR1 ENHRY and CDR2 SYGVKD. The CDR3 consists of 13 residues. The V end was cut by 2 bases, the J end by 8 bases, with 12 bases between.

This chain joins TRBV6-2 or TRBV6-3 and TRBJ2-2; 7 bases align to TRBD2. The V segment lost 4 bases and the J segment 1 base; nucleotides outside the gene matches: 9. The CDR3 loop spans 17 amino acids. Germline CDR1 and CDR2: MNHEY and SVGEGT. The CDR3 sequence: CASSWFSGGGNTGELFF. For the CDR3, the DNA is TGTGCCAGCAGTTGGTTCTCTGGCGGGGGGAACACCGGGGAGCTGTTTTTT.

This clone was observed once. The chain carries TRBV6-4 and TRBJ2-1; 11 bases are a match to TRBD2. Germline V gives CDR1 MRHNA, CDR2 SNTAGT. This CDR3 has 16 amino acids. With V trimmed by 0 bases and J by 5 bases, 3 bases remained unmatched. This chain's CDR3 is CASSDSSGGANNEQFF. Here the CDR3 DNA reads TGTGCCAGCAGTGACTCTAGCGGGGGGGCCAACAATGAGCAGTTCTTC.

The chain has TRBV28 and TRBJ1-5, with 8 bases lining up with TRBD1. The CDR3 spans 14 residues. Per germline, CDR1 MDHEN and CDR2 SYDVKM. J was trimmed by 0 bases and V by 7 bases; bases with no gene match: 2. CDR3: CASTQGASNQPQHF. The CDR3 coding sequence is TGTGCCAGCACCCAGGGGGCTAGCAATCAGCCCCAGCATTTT.

This chain uses TRBV9 with TRBJ2-1; D gene unclear. This CDR3 comprises 11 residues. Trimming shortened V by 7 bases and J by 9 bases, and 11 bases separated the two germline ends. Germline lookup yields CDR1 SGDLS and CDR2 YYNGEE. This chain's CDR3 is CASGNRGEQFF. Written as DNA, the CDR3 is TGTGCCAGCGGGAATAGAGGTGAGCAGTTCTTC.

This chain connects TRBV29-1 to TRBJ2-7; D is undetermined. The CDR3 sequence is 13 residues long. In germline, CDR1 is SQVTM, CDR2 ANQGSEA. Trimming took off 5 bases at V and 0 bases at J, with 11 bases between the two ends. CDR3 nucleotide sequence: TGCAGCGTTAGGCACGCCTCCTCCTACGAGCAGTACTTC. Translation gives CSVRHASSYEQYF.

The chain employs TRBV5-1 and TRBJ1-1; D uncertain. Germline CDR1 is SGHRS and CDR2 is YFSETQ. V was pared by 0 bases and J by 0 bases, with 12 bases between. The CDR3 covers 16 residues. CDR3: CASSLDGTLMNTEAFF. CDR3 DNA sequence: TGCGCCAGCAGCTTGGACGGTACTTTAATGAACACTGAAGCTTTCTTT.

This CDR3 is CASSPPNSPLHF. The CDR3 coding sequence is TGTGCCAGCAGTCCCCCCAATTCACCCCTCCACTTT. The V gene is TRBV12-3 or TRBV12-4, the J gene TRBJ1-6, with D uncertain. V was trimmed by 5 bases and J by 7 bases, leaving 6 bases between them. The CDR3 runs to 12 residues.

A remark on this clone: The same CDR3 is also encoded by other DNA sequences in this sample. This chain uses TRBV29-1 with TRBJ2-5, with 7 bases matching TRBD2. The junction had 13 bases not matched to a gene; V was cut back by 7 bases and J by 2 bases. CDR1 and CDR2 (germline): SQVTM, ANQGSEA. The CDR3 is 15 residues long. The CDR3 region is CSALRASGKQETQYF. DNA for the CDR3: TGCAGCGCCCTAAGGGCTAGCGGAAAGCAAGAGACCCAGTACTTC.

The J gene is TRBJ1-5, the V gene TRBV30; possible D gene TRBD1, 6 bases. Between the trimmed V and J ends, which lost 2 bases and 4 bases, there was a span of 9 bases. Looked up from germline, CDR1 is GTSNPN and CDR2 is SVGIG (reference sequence). The CDR3 is 13 amino acids. CDR3 protein: CAWSTTGNQPQHF. In DNA form, the CDR3 reads TGTGCCTGGAGTACCACAGGGAATCAGCCCCAGCATTTT.